Listed below are T cell receptor beta chains from one sample, sequenced in a study of shared clonotypes between healthy human individuals. Profiling relied on immunoSEQ multiplex PCR, and the TCRdb table lists in-frame clones only, not all of them. The profile shows 450,000 or so clones, over 60% of them singletons. The sample comprised PBMCs. These TCRs come from a woman in her thirties or forties in good health. Some clones in this sample may be carry-over from other donors' samples. CDR3s include the opening cysteine and the closing phenylalanine or tryptophan. The order of the fields is V gene, clone size, J gene, D gene, CDR3 DNA, CDR3 protein. The D gene is left open where the match is weak. Not every row has a clone size; where given, it reads once, few, many or a size class.

V gene: TRBV7-8; clone size: -; J gene: TRBJ1-5; D gene: -; CDR3 DNA: TGTGCCAGCAGCATAAGGGGTGATCAGCCCCAGCATTTT; CDR3 protein: CASSIRGDQPQHF
V gene: TRBV19; clone size: -; J gene: TRBJ2-1; D gene: TRBD2; CDR3 DNA: TGTGCCAGTAGTATTGCGACTAGCGGGGGGTGGGAGCAGTTCTTC; CDR3 protein: CASSIATSGGWEQFF
V gene: TRBV5-8; clone size: -; J gene: TRBJ1-1; D gene: -; CDR3 DNA: TGTGCCAGCAGCCCCCTAAGAGACGGAGCTTTCTTT; CDR3 protein: CASSPLRDGAFF
V gene: TRBV6-1; clone size: -; J gene: TRBJ1-5; D gene: -; CDR3 DNA: TGTGCCAGCAGTGGAGGTTCCAATCAGCCCCAGCATTTT; CDR3 protein: CASSGGSNQPQHF
V gene: TRBV19; clone size: -; J gene: TRBJ1-2; D gene: -; CDR3 DNA: TGTGCCAGTAGTATCGGACGGAGGTCTAACTATGGCTACACCTTC; CDR3 protein: CASSIGRRSNYGYTF
V gene: TRBV7-2; clone size: -; J gene: TRBJ1-1; D gene: TRBD1; CDR3 DNA: TGTGCCAGCAGCGATAACAGGGGGCGGGAGACTGAAGCTTTCTTT; CDR3 protein: CASSDNRGRETEAFF
V gene: TRBV5-1; clone size: -; J gene: TRBJ2-7; D gene: TRBD2; CDR3 DNA: TGCGCCAGCAGCACCCAACCTAGCGGCCGACACTACGAGCAGTACTTC; CDR3 protein: CASSTQPSGRHYEQYF
V gene: TRBV7-2; clone size: -; J gene: TRBJ1-1; D gene: TRBD1; CDR3 DNA: TGTGCCAGCAGCTTAGAGTCAGGGGGAACTGAAGCTTTCTTT; CDR3 protein: CASSLESGGTEAFF
V gene: TRBV6-5; clone size: -; J gene: TRBJ2-7; D gene: TRBD2; CDR3 DNA: TGTGCCAGCAGTTCCTGGACTAGCGGGAGAAGCTACGAGCAGTACTTC; CDR3 protein: CASSSWTSGRSYEQYF
V gene: TRBV5-6; clone size: -; J gene: TRBJ1-1; D gene: TRBD1; CDR3 DNA: TGTGCCAGCAGCTCGACTGGGGCGGGGACAGGTAGTTTCTTT; CDR3 protein: CASSSTGAGTGSFF
V gene: TRBV19; clone size: many; J gene: TRBJ1-5; D gene: -; CDR3 DNA: TGTGCCAGTACTCCTACTGCGGGGGGGCGCGGGCCCCAGCATTTT; CDR3 protein: CASTPTAGGRGPQHF
V gene: TRBV6-5; clone size: -; J gene: TRBJ2-7; D gene: TRBD1; CDR3 DNA: TGTGCCAGCAGTTACGGGACAGGGCCCTACGAGCAGTACTTC; CDR3 protein: CASSYGTGPYEQYF
V gene: TRBV19; clone size: -; J gene: TRBJ1-1; D gene: -; CDR3 DNA: TGTGCCAGCCCCCCGTGGCTTGGCAACCCCACTGAAGCTTTCTTT; CDR3 protein: CASPPWLGNPTEAFF
V gene: TRBV30; clone size: -; J gene: TRBJ2-1; D gene: -; CDR3 DNA: TGTGCCTGGAGTGTTTTGGATGAGCAGTTCTTC; CDR3 protein: CAWSVLDEQFF